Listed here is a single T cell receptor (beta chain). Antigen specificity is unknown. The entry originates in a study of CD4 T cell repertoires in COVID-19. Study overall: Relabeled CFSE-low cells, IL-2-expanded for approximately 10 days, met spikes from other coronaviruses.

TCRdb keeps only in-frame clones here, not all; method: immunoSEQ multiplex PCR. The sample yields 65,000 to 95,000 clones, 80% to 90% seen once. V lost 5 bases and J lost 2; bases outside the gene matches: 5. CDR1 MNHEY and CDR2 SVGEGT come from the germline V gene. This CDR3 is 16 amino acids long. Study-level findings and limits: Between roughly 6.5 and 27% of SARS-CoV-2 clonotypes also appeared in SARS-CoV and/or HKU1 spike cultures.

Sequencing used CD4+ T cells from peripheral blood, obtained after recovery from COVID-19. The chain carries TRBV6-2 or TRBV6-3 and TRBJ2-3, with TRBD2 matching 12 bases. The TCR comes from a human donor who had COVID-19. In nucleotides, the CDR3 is TGTGCCAGCAGTCCCACTAGCGGGGGGACCACAGATACGCAGTATTTT. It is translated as CASSPTSGGTTDTQYF.